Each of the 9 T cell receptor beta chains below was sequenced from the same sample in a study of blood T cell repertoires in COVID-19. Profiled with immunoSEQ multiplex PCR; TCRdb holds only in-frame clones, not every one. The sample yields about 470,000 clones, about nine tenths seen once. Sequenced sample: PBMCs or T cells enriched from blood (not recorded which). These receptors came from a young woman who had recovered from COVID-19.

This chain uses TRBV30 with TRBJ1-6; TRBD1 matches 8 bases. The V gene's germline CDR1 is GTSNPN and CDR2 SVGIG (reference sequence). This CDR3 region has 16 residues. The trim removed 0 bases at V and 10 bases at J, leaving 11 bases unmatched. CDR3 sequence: CAWSVLSGQGGSPLHF. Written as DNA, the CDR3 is TGTGCCTGGAGTGTGTTGTCCGGACAGGGAGGATCACCCCTCCACTTT.

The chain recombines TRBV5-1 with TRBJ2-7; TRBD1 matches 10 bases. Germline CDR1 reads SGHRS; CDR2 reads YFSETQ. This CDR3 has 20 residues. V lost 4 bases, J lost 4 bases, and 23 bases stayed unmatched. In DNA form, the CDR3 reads TGCGCCAGCAGCCGAATGGGGGGACAGGGGCCCTTTAAGGGAATTTACGAGCAGTACTTC. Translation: CASSRMGGQGPFKGIYEQYF.

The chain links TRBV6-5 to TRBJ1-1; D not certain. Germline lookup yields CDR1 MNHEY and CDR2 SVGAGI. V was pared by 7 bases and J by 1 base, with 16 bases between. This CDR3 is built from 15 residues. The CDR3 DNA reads TGTGCCAGCACCCTGGCGGGAACGGCGAACACTGAAGCTTTCTTT. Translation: CASTLAGTANTEAFF.

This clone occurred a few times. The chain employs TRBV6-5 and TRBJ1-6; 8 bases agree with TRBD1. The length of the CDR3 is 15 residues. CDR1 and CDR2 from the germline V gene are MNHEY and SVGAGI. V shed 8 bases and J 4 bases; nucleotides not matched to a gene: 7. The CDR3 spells CASSPRGPYNSPLHF. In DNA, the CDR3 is TGTGCCAGCTCCCCCAGGGGGCCGTATAATTCACCCCTCCACTTT.

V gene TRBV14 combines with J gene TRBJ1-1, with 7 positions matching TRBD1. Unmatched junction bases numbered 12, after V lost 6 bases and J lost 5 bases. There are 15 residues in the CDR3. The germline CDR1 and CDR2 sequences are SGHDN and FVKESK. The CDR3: CASRDDRVVETEAFF. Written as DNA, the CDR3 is TGTGCCAGCAGAGACGACAGGGTCGTTGAAACTGAAGCTTTCTTT.

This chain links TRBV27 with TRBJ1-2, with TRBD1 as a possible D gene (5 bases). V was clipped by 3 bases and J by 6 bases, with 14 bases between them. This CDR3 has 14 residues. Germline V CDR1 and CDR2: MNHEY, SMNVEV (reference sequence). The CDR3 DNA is TGTGCCAGCAGTTTCTCGGGGGGAGGGAATGGCTACACCTTC. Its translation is CASSFSGGGNGYTF.

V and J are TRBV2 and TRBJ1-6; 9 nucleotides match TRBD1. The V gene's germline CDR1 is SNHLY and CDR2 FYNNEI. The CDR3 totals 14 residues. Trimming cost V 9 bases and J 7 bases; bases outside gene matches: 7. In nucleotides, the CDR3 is TGTGCCAGAGGGGGGACAGGGCAAAATTCACCCCTCCACTTT. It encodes CARGGTGQNSPLHF.

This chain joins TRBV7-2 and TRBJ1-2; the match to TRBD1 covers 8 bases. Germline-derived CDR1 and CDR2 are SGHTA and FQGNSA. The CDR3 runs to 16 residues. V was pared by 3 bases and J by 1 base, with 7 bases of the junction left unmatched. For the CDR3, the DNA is TGTGCCAGCAGCTTGGCGACAGGGGAGCTTAACTATGGCTACACCTTC. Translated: CASSLATGELNYGYTF.

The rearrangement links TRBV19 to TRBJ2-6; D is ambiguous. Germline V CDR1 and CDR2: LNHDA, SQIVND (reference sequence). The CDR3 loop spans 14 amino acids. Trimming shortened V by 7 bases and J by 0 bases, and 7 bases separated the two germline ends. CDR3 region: CASTWSSGANVLTF. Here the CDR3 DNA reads TGTGCCAGTACCTGGAGCTCTGGGGCCAACGTCCTGACTTTC.